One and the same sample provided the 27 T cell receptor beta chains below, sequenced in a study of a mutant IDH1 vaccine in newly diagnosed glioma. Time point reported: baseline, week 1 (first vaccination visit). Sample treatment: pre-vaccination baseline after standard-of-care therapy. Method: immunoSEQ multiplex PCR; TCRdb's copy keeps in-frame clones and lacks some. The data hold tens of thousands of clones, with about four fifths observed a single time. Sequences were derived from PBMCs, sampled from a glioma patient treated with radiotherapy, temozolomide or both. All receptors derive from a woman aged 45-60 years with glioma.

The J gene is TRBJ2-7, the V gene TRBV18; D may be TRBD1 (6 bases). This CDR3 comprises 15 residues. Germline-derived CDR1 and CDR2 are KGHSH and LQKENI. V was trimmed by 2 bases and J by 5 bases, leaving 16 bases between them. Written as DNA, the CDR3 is TGTGCCAGCTCACCAGGGGGCACCAGGCGCGACGAGCAGTACTTC. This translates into CASSPGGTRRDEQYF. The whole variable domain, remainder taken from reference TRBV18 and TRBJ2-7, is NAGVMQNPRHLVRRRGQEARLRCSPMKGHSHVYWYRQLPEEGLKFMVYLQKENIIDESGMPKERFSAEFPKEGPSILRIQQVVRGDSAAYFCASSPGGTRRDEQYFGPGTRLTVT.

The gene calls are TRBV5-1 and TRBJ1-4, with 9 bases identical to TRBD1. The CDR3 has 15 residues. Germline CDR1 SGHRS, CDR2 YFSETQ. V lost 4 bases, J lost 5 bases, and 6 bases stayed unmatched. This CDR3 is CASSDTGGRNEKLFF. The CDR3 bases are TGCGCCAGCAGCGACACAGGGGGCCGAAATGAAAAACTGTTTTTT. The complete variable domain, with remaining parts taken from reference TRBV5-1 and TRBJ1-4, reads KAGVTQTPRYLIKTRGQQVTLSCSPISGHRSVSWYQQTPGQGLQFLFEYFSETQRNKGNFPGRFSGRQFSNSRSEMNVSTLELGDSALYLCASSDTGGRNEKLFFGSGTQLSVL.

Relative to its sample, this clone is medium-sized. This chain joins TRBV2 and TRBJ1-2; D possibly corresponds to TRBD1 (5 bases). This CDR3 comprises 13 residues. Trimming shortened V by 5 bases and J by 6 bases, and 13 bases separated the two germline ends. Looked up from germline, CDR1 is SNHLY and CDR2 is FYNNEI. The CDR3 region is CASSKWDVDGYTF. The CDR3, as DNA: TGTGCCAGCAGTAAATGGGACGTTGATGGCTACACCTTC.

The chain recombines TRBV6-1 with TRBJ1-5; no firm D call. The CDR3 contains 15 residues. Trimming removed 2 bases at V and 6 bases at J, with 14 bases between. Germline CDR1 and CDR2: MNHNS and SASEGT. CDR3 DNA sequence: TGTGCCAGCAGTGAAAATTTGGGGTCTGGTCAGCCCCAGCATTTT. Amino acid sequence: CASSENLGSGQPQHF.

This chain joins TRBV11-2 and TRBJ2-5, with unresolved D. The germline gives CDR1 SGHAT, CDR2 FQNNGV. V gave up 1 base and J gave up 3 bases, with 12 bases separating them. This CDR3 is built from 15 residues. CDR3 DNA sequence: TGTGCCAGCAGCTTAGGGCGGAAGCAAAAAGAGACCCAGTACTTC. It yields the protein CASSLGRKQKETQYF.

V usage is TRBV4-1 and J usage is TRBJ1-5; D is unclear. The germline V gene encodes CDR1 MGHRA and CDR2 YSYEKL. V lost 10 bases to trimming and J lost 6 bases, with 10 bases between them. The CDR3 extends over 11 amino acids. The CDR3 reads CAIVRVQPQHF. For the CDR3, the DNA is TGCGCCATCGTGAGGGTTCAGCCCCAGCATTTT.

CDR3 DNA sequence: TGTGCCAGCGCCAGGGGGGCGGATGAAGCTTTCTTT. It is translated as CASARGADEAFF. The rearrangement joins TRBV4-2 to TRBJ1-1; 7 bases line up with TRBD1. V trimming: 8 bases; J trimming: 7 bases; junction bases outside the gene matches: 7. This CDR3 is 12 amino acids long. Germline assignment: CDR1 LGHNA and CDR2 YNFKEQ.

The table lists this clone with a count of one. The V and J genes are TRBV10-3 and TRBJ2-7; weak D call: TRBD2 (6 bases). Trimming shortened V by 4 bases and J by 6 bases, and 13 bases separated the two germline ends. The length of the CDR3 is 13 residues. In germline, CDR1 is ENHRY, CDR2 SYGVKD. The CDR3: CAISGDYGSEQYF. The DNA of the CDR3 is TGTGCCATCAGTGGCGACTACGGGAGCGAGCAGTACTTC.

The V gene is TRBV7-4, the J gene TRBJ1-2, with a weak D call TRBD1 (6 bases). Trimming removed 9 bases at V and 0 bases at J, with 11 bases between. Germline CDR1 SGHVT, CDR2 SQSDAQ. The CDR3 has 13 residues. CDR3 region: CARGGGANYGYTF. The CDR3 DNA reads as TGTGCCAGGGGAGGGGGGGCTAACTATGGCTACACCTTC.

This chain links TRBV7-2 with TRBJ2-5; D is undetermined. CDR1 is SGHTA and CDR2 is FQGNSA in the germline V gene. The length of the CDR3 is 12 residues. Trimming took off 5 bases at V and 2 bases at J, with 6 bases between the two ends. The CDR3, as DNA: TGTGCCAGCAGCGCCGATCAAGAGACCCAGTACTTC. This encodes CASSADQETQYF.

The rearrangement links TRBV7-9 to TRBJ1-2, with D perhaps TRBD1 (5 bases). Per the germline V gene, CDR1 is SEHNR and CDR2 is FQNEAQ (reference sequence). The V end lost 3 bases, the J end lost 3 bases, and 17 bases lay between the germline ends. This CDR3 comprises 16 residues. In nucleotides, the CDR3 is TGTGCCAGCAGCTTTGCTTTCCGGGGCCAGGACTATGGCTACACCTTC. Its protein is CASSFAFRGQDYGYTF.

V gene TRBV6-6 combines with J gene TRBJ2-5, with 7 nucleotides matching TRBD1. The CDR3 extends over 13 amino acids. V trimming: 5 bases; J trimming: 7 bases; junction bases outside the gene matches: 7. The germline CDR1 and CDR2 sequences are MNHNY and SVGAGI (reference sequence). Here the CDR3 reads CASSPDRDGTQYF. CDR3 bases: TGTGCCAGCAGTCCCGACAGGGACGGGACCCAGTACTTC.

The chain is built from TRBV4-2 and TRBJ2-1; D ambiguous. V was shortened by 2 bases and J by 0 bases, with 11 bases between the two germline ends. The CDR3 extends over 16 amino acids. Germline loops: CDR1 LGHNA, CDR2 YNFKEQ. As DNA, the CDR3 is TGTGCCAGCAGCCAATTAGGCCAGAGCTCCTACAATGAGCAGTTCTTC. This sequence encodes CASSQLGQSSYNEQFF.

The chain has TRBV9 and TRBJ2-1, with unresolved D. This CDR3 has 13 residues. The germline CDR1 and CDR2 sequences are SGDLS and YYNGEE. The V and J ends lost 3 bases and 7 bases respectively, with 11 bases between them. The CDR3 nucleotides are TGTGCCAGCAGCGCCCACCCCAAAAATGAGCAGTTCTTC. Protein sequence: CASSAHPKNEQFF.

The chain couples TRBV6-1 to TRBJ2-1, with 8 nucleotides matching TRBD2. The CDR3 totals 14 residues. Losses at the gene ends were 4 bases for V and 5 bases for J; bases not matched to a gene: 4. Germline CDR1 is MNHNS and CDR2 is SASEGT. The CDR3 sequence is CASSAGGPNNEQFF. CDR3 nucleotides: TGTGCCAGCAGTGCGGGGGGGCCCAACAATGAGCAGTTCTTC.

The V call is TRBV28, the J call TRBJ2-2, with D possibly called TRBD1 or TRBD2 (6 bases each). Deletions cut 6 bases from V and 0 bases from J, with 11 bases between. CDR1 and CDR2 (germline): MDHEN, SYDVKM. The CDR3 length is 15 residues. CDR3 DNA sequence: TGTGCCAGCAGGCGAGGGGGGTCGAACACCGGGGAGCTGTTTTTT. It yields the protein CASRRGGSNTGELFF.

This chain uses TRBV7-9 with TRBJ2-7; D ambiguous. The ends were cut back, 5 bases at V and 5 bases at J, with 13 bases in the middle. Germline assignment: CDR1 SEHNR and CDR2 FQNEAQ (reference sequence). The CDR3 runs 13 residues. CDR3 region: CASSHPMDNEQYF. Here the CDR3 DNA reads TGTGCCAGCAGCCACCCAATGGATAACGAGCAGTACTTC.

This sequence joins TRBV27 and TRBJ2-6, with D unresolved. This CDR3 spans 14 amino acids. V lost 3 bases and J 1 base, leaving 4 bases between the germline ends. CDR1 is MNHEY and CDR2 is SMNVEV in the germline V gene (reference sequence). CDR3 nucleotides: TGTGCCAGCAGTTTCCTATCTGGGGCCAACGTCCTGACTTTC. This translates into CASSFLSGANVLTF. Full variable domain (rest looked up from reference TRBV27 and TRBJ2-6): EAQVTQNPRYLITVTGKKLTVTCSQNMNHEYMSWYRQDPGLGLRQIYYSMNVEVTDKGDVPEGYKVSRKEKRNFPLILESPSPNQTSLYFCASSFLSGANVLTFGAGSRLTVL.

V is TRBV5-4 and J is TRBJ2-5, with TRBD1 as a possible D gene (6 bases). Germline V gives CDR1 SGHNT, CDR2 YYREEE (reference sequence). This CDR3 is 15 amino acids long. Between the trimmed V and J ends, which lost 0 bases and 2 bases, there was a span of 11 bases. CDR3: CASSLARTAQETQYF. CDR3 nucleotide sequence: TGTGCCAGCAGCTTGGCCCGGACAGCTCAAGAGACCCAGTACTTC.

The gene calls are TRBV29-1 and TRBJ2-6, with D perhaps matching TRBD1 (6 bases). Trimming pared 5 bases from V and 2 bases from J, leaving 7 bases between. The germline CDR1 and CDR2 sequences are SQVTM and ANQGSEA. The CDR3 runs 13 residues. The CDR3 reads CSVKGAGANVLTF. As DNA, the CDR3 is TGCAGCGTTAAGGGGGCTGGGGCCAACGTCCTGACTTTC.

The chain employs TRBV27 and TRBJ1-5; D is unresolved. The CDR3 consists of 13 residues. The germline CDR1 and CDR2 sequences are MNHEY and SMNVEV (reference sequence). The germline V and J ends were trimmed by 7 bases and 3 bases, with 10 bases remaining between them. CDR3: CASTPRVNQPQHF. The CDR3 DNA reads TGTGCCAGCACCCCGCGGGTCAATCAGCCCCAGCATTTT.

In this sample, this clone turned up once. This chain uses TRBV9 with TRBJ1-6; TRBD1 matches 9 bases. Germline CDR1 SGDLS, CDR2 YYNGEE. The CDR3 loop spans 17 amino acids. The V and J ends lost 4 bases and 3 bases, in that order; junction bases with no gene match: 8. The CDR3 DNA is TGTGCCAGCAGCCCGAGGACAGGGGACATCTATAATTCACCCCTCCACTTT. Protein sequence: CASSPRTGDIYNSPLHF.

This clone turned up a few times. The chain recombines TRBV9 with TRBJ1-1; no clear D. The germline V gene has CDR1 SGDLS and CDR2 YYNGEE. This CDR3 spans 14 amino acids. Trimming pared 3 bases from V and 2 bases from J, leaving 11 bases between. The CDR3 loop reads CASSAGGLNTEAFF. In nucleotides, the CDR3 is TGTGCCAGCAGCGCTGGAGGGCTCAACACTGAAGCTTTCTTT.

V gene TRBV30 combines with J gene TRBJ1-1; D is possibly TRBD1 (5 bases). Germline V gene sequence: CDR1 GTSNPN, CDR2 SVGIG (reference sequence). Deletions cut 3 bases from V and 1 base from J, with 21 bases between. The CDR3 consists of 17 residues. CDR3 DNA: TGTGCCTGGAGGGGGGGAGTCAACGCTTACTCGAACACTGAAGCTTTCTTT. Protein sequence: CAWRGGVNAYSNTEAFF.

CDR3 sequence reads: CAWSGLGGRDNSPLHF. The CDR3 nucleotides read TGTGCCTGGAGCGGCCTGGGGGGTCGGGATAATTCACCCCTCCACTTT. The rearrangement joins TRBV30 to TRBJ1-6; tentatively, D is TRBD1 (5 bases). The CDR3 sequence is 16 residues long. The V end was cut by 3 bases, the J end by 5 bases, with 17 bases between. Germline lookup yields CDR1 GTSNPN and CDR2 SVGIG (reference sequence).

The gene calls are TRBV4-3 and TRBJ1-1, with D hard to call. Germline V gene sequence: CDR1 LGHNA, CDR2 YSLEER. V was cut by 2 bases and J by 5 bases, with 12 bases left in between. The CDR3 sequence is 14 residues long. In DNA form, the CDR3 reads TGCGCCAGCAGCCAACAGGATGGGAGGACTGAAGCTTTCTTT. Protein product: CASSQQDGRTEAFF.

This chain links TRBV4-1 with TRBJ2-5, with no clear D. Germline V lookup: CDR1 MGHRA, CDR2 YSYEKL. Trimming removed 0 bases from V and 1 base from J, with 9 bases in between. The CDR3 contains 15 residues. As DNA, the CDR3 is TGCGCCAGCAGCCAAGATCTGGGTCCCCAAGAGACCCAGTACTTC. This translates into CASSQDLGPQETQYF.